This TCR beta chain derives from a study of response to subunit inactivated influenza vaccine (dated by TCRdb to the late 2010s). Notes on the research overall: To follow how T cells responded to a trivalent subunit inactivated influenza vaccine, the researchers relied on deep quantitative profiling of the T cell receptor repertoire. What the study reported, not specific to this receptor: According to the authors, only a limited number of new T cells may be recruited by each seasonal influenza vaccination.

This clonotype was counted between two and nine times. Its antigen target is currently unknown. No clone much larger than this one lies a single base away; base qualities are absent. The library came from RT-PCR. The run used an Illumina HiSeq 2500. The public reads were reprocessed in TCRdb via fastp at Q25 and MiXCR, keeping in-frame beta chains. Every entry covers one CDR3 protein and lists the most common genes and DNA from its rows. A total of 250,000 to 350,000 distinct CDR3 sequences appear in this sample, roughly 22% of them only once. Clones ranked in the top ten supply approximately 10% of the sample. The receptor was derived from a man between 50 and 75 years old who received an inactivated influenza vaccine. Donor details come from another sample of the same person, matched by shared clones. The sequencing used PBMCs from blood, collected approximately 20 months after vaccination.

The CDR3 is CASKRLAGYTQYF. The nucleotides read TGTGCCAGCAAACGACTAGCGGGGTATACGCAGTATTTT. The chain is made from TRBV7-2 and TRBJ2-3, with 11 middle bases fitting TRBD2. The germline V gene encodes CDR1 SGHTA and CDR2 FQGNSA. Clipping removes 7 bases from V and 7 bases from J, with 4 as the unmatched junction base count. From cysteine to phenylalanine, the CDR3 is 13 amino acids long. Only the CDR3 DNA is retained, 39 bases long and in frame from the first base.